This entry is about one T cell receptor beta chain. The antigen is not known. This sample was taken from a study of T cells after yellow fever vaccination. One entry per CDR3 protein, called by TCRdb with MiXCR from the 5' RACE reads. The table shows about 340,000 distinct CDR3 sequences, with 8% to 10% occurring only once. CDR1 is LNHNV and CDR2 is YYDKDF in the germline V gene (reference sequence). CDR3 size: 13 residues. Trimming stripped 5 bases from V and 6 bases from J, with 10 bases between. Study observations and caveats: Booster sampling recovered most clones from primary vaccination (96% CD4, just over 85% CD8). From the bulk population, abundant clonotypes could contaminate and appear within FACS-sorted repertoires.

The receptor was derived from a man younger than 30 who received the YFV17D yellow fever vaccine. This chain links TRBV15 with TRBJ1-4, with TRBD1 as a possible D gene (6 bases). Source: PBMCs, taken on the day of the first yellow fever vaccination. CDR3 coding DNA: TGTGCCACCAGCCCAAGGACAGATGAAAAACTGTTTTTT. As protein: CATSPRTDEKLFF.